The clone carrying this T cell receptor (beta chain) showed up just a few times. Its antigen is unidentified. These data are taken from a study of T cells in Graves' hyperthyroidism and ophthalmopathy. TCR beta CDR3 sequences were amplified from RNA transcripts. The TCR CDR3 was amplified in a first-round RT-PCR using the HTBI primer set. TCRdb independently ran MiXCR on the multiplex PCR reads; one entry per CDR3 protein. This sample carries about 300,000 distinct CDR3 sequences, about 19% of them seen once, and the ten largest clones take 39%. Germline CDR1 and CDR2: SGHTS and YDEGEE. Trimming removed 4 bases from V and 0 bases from J, with 16 bases in between. CDR3 length equals 17 residues. With duration under 3 months, ophthalmopathy was active: Clinical Activity Score at least 3, NOSPECS at least 4. Diagnostic assessment was based on clinical symptoms, serum thyroxine and TRAb, thyroid ultrasound and orbital computed tomography.

Notes on the study in general: Most thyroid-expanded clonotypes above 0.001 were also found in blood.

Sequenced: blood. The receptor comes from a man in his fifties with Graves' ophthalmopathy. This chain connects TRBV5-8 to TRBJ2-2; D call uncertain. For the CDR3, the DNA is TGTGCCAGCAGCGTAGTAAGGCACCCAACGAACACCGGGGAGCTGTTTTTT. This codes for CASSVVRHPTNTGELFF.